The rows below give T cell receptor beta chains drawn from one sample of a study of blood T cells in healthy people across ages. MiXCR, run by TCRdb on the 5' RACE reads, gives a single entry per CDR3 protein. The data contain about a million distinct CDR3 sequences, more than 30% of them singletons. Material: blood. The receptors shown here come from a man aged 18 to 29 in good health. Each CDR3 is given with its conserved first and last residue. The order of the fields is V gene, J gene, CDR3 protein.

v_call: TRBV5-1
j_call: TRBJ2-1
cdr3_aa: CASSLPAGGYYNEQFF

v_call: TRBV20-1
j_call: TRBJ1-4
cdr3_aa: CSARGWEKLFF

v_call: TRBV12-3/TRBV12-4
j_call: TRBJ2-4
cdr3_aa: CASSPGGGQGTTQYF

v_call: TRBV20-1
j_call: TRBJ1-2
cdr3_aa: CSASTGSNYGYTF

v_call: TRBV7-2
j_call: TRBJ2-7
cdr3_aa: CASSLGTVTYEQYF

v_call: TRBV5-1
j_call: TRBJ2-7
cdr3_aa: CASSLMPGDSYEQYF

v_call: TRBV4-3
j_call: TRBJ2-7
cdr3_aa: CASSQEFASSYEQYF

v_call: TRBV21-1
j_call: TRBJ1-5
cdr3_aa: CASSKGSGGPYSNQPQHF

v_call: TRBV20-1
j_call: TRBJ1-2
cdr3_aa: CSAMADTINYGYTF

v_call: TRBV9
j_call: TRBJ2-1
cdr3_aa: CASSVGDGRYNEQFF

v_call: TRBV7-9
j_call: TRBJ1-5
cdr3_aa: CASSPQANQPQHF

v_call: TRBV5-1
j_call: TRBJ2-1
cdr3_aa: CASSKDRAHSYNEQFF

v_call: TRBV3-1
j_call: TRBJ2-1
cdr3_aa: CASSQMYEQFF

v_call: TRBV7-3
j_call: TRBJ2-5
cdr3_aa: CASSLTTGRETQYF

v_call: TRBV27
j_call: TRBJ2-1
cdr3_aa: CASSWGGSSYNEQFF

v_call: TRBV9
j_call: TRBJ2-1
cdr3_aa: CASSVGGGIYNEQFF

v_call: TRBV4-3
j_call: TRBJ1-2
cdr3_aa: CASSHPPYGYTF

v_call: TRBV10-2
j_call: TRBJ1-3
cdr3_aa: CASMGRPETGNTIYF

v_call: TRBV20-1
j_call: TRBJ1-1
cdr3_aa: CSARVVPEAFF

v_call: TRBV4-3
j_call: TRBJ1-4
cdr3_aa: CASSQVQGGEKLFF

v_call: TRBV27
j_call: TRBJ2-7
cdr3_aa: CASSITSGTVSYEQYF

v_call: TRBV21-1
j_call: TRBJ1-5
cdr3_aa: CASSTQGYNQPQHF

v_call: TRBV12-3/TRBV12-4
j_call: TRBJ2-4
cdr3_aa: CASSLGGGIAKNIQYF

v_call: TRBV10-2
j_call: TRBJ2-1
cdr3_aa: CASTPGPRTLNEQFF

v_call: TRBV5-1
j_call: TRBJ2-1
cdr3_aa: CASSLLTGGMDEQFF

v_call: TRBV9
j_call: TRBJ1-4
cdr3_aa: CASSVEGRGNEKLFF

v_call: TRBV27
j_call: TRBJ1-4
cdr3_aa: CASSTRQEDEKLFF

v_call: TRBV9
j_call: TRBJ2-4
cdr3_aa: CASSVGGGVKQYF

v_call: TRBV3-1
j_call: TRBJ2-3
cdr3_aa: CASSPKSGGARDTQYF

v_call: TRBV20-1
j_call: TRBJ1-1
cdr3_aa: CSASSGDTEAFF

v_call: TRBV6-5
j_call: TRBJ1-1
cdr3_aa: CASSYSGTGGIAFF

v_call: TRBV12-3/TRBV12-4
j_call: TRBJ1-3
cdr3_aa: CASTFHSSGNTIYF

v_call: TRBV7-3
j_call: TRBJ2-3
cdr3_aa: CASSLNVAGTDTQYF

v_call: TRBV7-9
j_call: TRBJ2-7
cdr3_aa: CASSLTSAMSPYEQYF

v_call: TRBV20-1
j_call: TRBJ2-3
cdr3_aa: CSARDLRQRGRITYF

v_call: TRBV4-3
j_call: TRBJ1-4
cdr3_aa: CASSQGSGTRNEKLFF

v_call: TRBV6-5
j_call: TRBJ1-1
cdr3_aa: CASSDSGPTEAFF

v_call: TRBV7-6
j_call: TRBJ2-4
cdr3_aa: CASSLGRGRRNIQYF

v_call: TRBV20-1
j_call: TRBJ1-5
cdr3_aa: CSARQPGAHNQPQHF

v_call: TRBV9
j_call: TRBJ1-2
cdr3_aa: CASSTGGTGFSYGYTF

v_call: TRBV20-1
j_call: TRBJ1-5
cdr3_aa: CSAPLTGEGRQPQHF

v_call: TRBV12-3/TRBV12-4
j_call: TRBJ1-1
cdr3_aa: CASIPAGQGALTEAFF

v_call: TRBV7-2
j_call: TRBJ2-7
cdr3_aa: CASSSPLFYEQYF

v_call: TRBV4-3
j_call: TRBJ2-1
cdr3_aa: CASSQETGREQFF

v_call: TRBV7-2
j_call: TRBJ1-2
cdr3_aa: CASSWGNGYTF

v_call: TRBV20-1
j_call: TRBJ1-5
cdr3_aa: CSARFGYSNQPQHF

v_call: TRBV7-6
j_call: TRBJ1-4
cdr3_aa: CASSFLSGGREKLFF

v_call: TRBV7-9
j_call: TRBJ1-2
cdr3_aa: CASSVSAGESGYTF

v_call: TRBV20-1
j_call: TRBJ1-2
cdr3_aa: CSAKIRNYGYTF